The entry below describes one T cell receptor (beta chain). This entry belongs to a study of shared clonotypes between healthy human individuals. The study ran the assay at deep level. The material for each subset, its genomic DNA, was split evenly across several immunoSEQ plates. Under the authors' procedure: Junction-only immunoSEQ sequences carried no quality scores, so filtering differed. TCRdb keeps only in-frame clones here, not all; method: immunoSEQ multiplex PCR. Clone size and the V and J calls come from that table; the DNA yielded D and trimming. The data show 2 million to 3 million clones, over 85% seen once. V was cut by 1 base and J by 6 bases, with 19 bases left in between. This CDR3 region has 17 residues. Germline assignment: CDR1 SGHTA and CDR2 FQGTGA. From CD4+ cells came CD45RA+ naive and CD45RA-negative memory subsets.

This clonotype was sampled from a man in his late teens or twenties in good health. Some clones in this sample may be carry-over from other donors' samples. Input material: naive CD4+ T cells from PBMCs. Subset in this sample: CD45RA+ positively selected. The chain uses TRBV7-3 and TRBJ2-1, with D perhaps matching TRBD1 or TRBD2 (5 bases each). The CDR3 bases are TGTGCCAGCAGCTTAATCGCAGTACGGGGCGTGGGCAATGAGCAGTTCTTC. Protein sequence: CASSLIAVRGVGNEQFF. Full variable domain (rest looked up from reference TRBV7-3 and TRBJ2-1): GAGVSQTPSNKVTEKGKYVELRCDPISGHTALYWYRQSLGQGPEFLIYFQGTGAADDSGLPNDRFFAVRPEGSVSTLKIQRTERGDSAVYLCASSLIAVRGVGNEQFFGPGTRLTVL.